Each of the 30 T cell receptor beta chains below was sequenced from the same sample in a study of shared clonotypes between healthy human individuals. TCRdb's table, derived via immunoSEQ multiplex PCR, lists solely in-frame clones and lacks some. The data contain approximately 810,000 clones, approximately 92% of them singletons. CD45RO-negative, CCR7-selected cells formed the naive CD8 fraction, which excluded terminally differentiated effector memory CD45RA+ cells. Sequencing was performed on naive CD8+ T cells sorted from blood. The receptors shown here come from a man aged 30-40 years in good health.

The chain recombines TRBV6-1 with TRBJ2-1, with D perhaps TRBD2 (6 bases). The germline V gene has CDR1 MNHNS and CDR2 SASEGT. The CDR3 contains 14 residues. Trimming took 7 bases from V and 5 from J, leaving 15 bases between them. CDR3 protein: CASTSSGVHNEQFF. In DNA form, the CDR3 reads TGTGCCAGCACAAGTAGCGGAGTTCACAATGAGCAGTTCTTC.

This chain connects TRBV27 to TRBJ2-7, with D uncertain. The V gene's germline CDR1 is MNHEY and CDR2 SMNVEV (reference sequence). This CDR3 contains 11 residues. V lost 5 bases and J lost 5, with 7 bases in between. The CDR3 protein is CASSAHDEQYF. As DNA, the CDR3 is TGTGCCAGCAGTGCCCACGACGAGCAGTACTTC.

Only one count was recorded for this clone. The chain has TRBV5-1 and TRBJ2-7; D gene unclear. Between the trimmed V and J ends, which lost 1 base and 5 bases, there was a span of 7 bases. Germline V lookup: CDR1 SGHRS, CDR2 YFSETQ. The CDR3 extends over 12 amino acids. The CDR3 nucleotides read TGCGCCAGCAGCTTGAAGTGGAACGAGCAGTACTTC. Translating it yields CASSLKWNEQYF.

V and J are TRBV28 and TRBJ2-1; TRBD2 matches at 7 bases. The CDR3 runs to 13 residues. After removal of 3 bases from V and 8 bases from J, the junction contained 4 bases not matched to a gene. Germline loops: CDR1 MDHEN, CDR2 SYDVKM. In DNA, the CDR3 is TGTGCCAGCAGTTTCCGGGGGGTCGATGAGCAGTTCTTC. This codes for CASSFRGVDEQFF.

The CDR3 loop is CASSPNRALRGTDTQYF. The CDR3 DNA follows: TGTGCCAGCTCACCAAACAGGGCCCTGCGGGGCACAGATACGCAGTATTTT. The chain employs TRBV18 and TRBJ2-3, with a possible D match to TRBD1 (6 bases). The V and J ends lost 2 bases and 1 base respectively, with 16 bases between them. The germline CDR1 and CDR2 sequences are KGHSH and LQKENI. This CDR3 spans 17 amino acids.

CDR3 amino acids: CASSPFGGDEQFF. The CDR3 DNA reads as TGCGCCAGCAGCCCGTTTGGTGGCGATGAGCAGTTCTTC. V and J are TRBV4-3 and TRBJ2-1, with no clear D. This CDR3 region has 13 residues. With 4 bases removed from V and 8 bases from J, the gap between germline ends came to 12 bases. Germline CDR1 reads LGHNA; CDR2 reads YSLEER.

J is TRBJ2-2 and V is TRBV7-9, with 7 bases lining up with TRBD1. V lost 1 base, J lost 6 bases, and 2 bases stayed unmatched. The CDR3 covers 14 residues. Germline CDR1 SEHNR, CDR2 FQNEAQ (reference sequence). The CDR3 DNA reads as TGTGCCAGCAGCTTAGGAGACAGGGCCGGGGAGCTGTTTTTT. Translated: CASSLGDRAGELFF.

The chain uses TRBV9 and TRBJ2-5; maybe TRBD1 (6 bases). V dropped 4 bases and J dropped 5 bases, with 12 bases sitting between them. Germline CDR1 is SGDLS and CDR2 is YYNGEE. This CDR3 contains 13 residues. CDR3 amino acids: CASSPGQRETQYF. CDR3 nucleotides: TGTGCCAGCAGCCCCGGACAGAGGGAGACCCAGTACTTC.

This sequence joins TRBV11-2 and TRBJ2-3, with TRBD2 matching over 12 bases. J gave up 8 bases and V 5 bases, and 5 bases lay outside the gene matches. Germline assignment: CDR1 SGHAT and CDR2 FQNNGV. The CDR3 has 14 residues. The CDR3 here is CASSGLAGGGTQYF. The CDR3 region has the DNA TGTGCCAGCAGCGGGCTAGCGGGAGGGGGTACGCAGTATTTT.

The rearrangement links TRBV15 to TRBJ1-1; the D gene is possibly TRBD1 (5 bases). Between the trimmed V and J ends, which lost 0 bases and 3 bases, there was a span of 11 bases. Germline lookup yields CDR1 LNHNV and CDR2 YYDKDF (reference sequence). CDR3 length equals 15 residues. The CDR3 nucleotides read TGTGCCACCAGCAGAGATGGGGGTTGGGACACTGAAGCTTTCTTT. This encodes CATSRDGGWDTEAFF.

The chain has TRBV7-6 and TRBJ2-2, with D unclear. The CDR3 loop spans 16 amino acids. CDR1 is SGHVS and CDR2 is FNYEAQ in the germline V gene. V was trimmed by 10 bases and J by 1 base, leaving 19 bases between them. The CDR3 DNA reads as TGTGCCACGCGTTCCCTTTATACGGAGAACACCGGGGAGCTGTTTTTT. Amino acids: CATRSLYTENTGELFF.

The chain is built from TRBV7-2 and TRBJ2-7; TRBD2 aligns across 12 bases. V lost 5 bases, J lost 3 bases, and 8 bases stayed unmatched. The germline gives CDR1 SGHTA, CDR2 FQGNSA. This CDR3 has 16 residues. The CDR3 DNA is TGTGCCAGCAGCCCCGGACTAGCGGGACCCGTCTACGAGCAGTACTTC. Translated, it gives CASSPGLAGPVYEQYF.

The genes are TRBV19 and TRBJ2-3, with TRBD2 identical over 10 bases. Germline V CDR1 and CDR2: LNHDA, SQIVND (reference sequence). CDR3 length: 14 amino acids. V lost 5 bases to trimming and J lost 8 bases; unmatched junction nucleotides: 7. CDR3 sequence reads: CASSPAGGPFTQYF. CDR3 in DNA: TGTGCCAGTAGTCCAGCGGGAGGGCCGTTTACGCAGTATTTT.

The V and J genes are TRBV29-1 and TRBJ2-3; D remains unclear. The germline V gene has CDR1 SQVTM and CDR2 ANQGSEA. Deletions cut 5 bases from V and 0 bases from J, with 15 bases between. The CDR3 length is 15 residues. CDR3 loop: CSVTLRWDSTDTQYF. As DNA, the CDR3 is TGCAGCGTTACCCTCCGGTGGGATAGCACAGATACGCAGTATTTT.

The chain recombines TRBV15 with TRBJ2-7, with 9 bases aligning to TRBD1. This CDR3 contains 17 residues. Germline V gene sequence: CDR1 LNHNV, CDR2 YYDKDF (reference sequence). The V gene end was trimmed by 0 bases and the J gene end by 1 base; junction bases not matched to a gene: 7. In DNA form, the CDR3 reads TGTGCCACCAGCAGAGAACTGGGACAGGGCCTTTCCTACGAGCAGTACTTC. Protein sequence: CATSRELGQGLSYEQYF.

In its sample, this clone was seen once. The rearrangement links TRBV6-4 to TRBJ2-3; D might be TRBD2 (5 bases). There are 14 residues in the CDR3. The germline V gene encodes CDR1 MRHNA and CDR2 SNTAGT. Trimming left V 3 bases short and J 1 base short, with 8 bases between. CDR3 sequence: CASSENSGTDTQYF. CDR3 DNA sequence: TGTGCCAGCAGTGAAAATAGCGGCACAGATACGCAGTATTTT.

J is TRBJ2-7 and V is TRBV19; TRBD2 matches at 7 bases. V trimming: 4 bases; J trimming: 3 bases; junction bases outside the gene matches: 6. The CDR3 spans 14 residues. Germline CDR1 LNHDA, CDR2 SQIVND (reference sequence). CDR3 protein: CASSTLREGYEQYF. CDR3 nucleotides: TGTGCCAGTAGTACTCTCAGGGAGGGCTACGAGCAGTACTTC.

This clone was counted once. The chain employs TRBV15 and TRBJ1-1; possible D gene TRBD1, 5 bases. The length of the CDR3 is 16 residues. CDR1 is LNHNV, CDR2 YYDKDF, per germline (reference sequence). Trimming cost V 0 bases and J 1 base, with 12 bases left between them. The DNA for the CDR3 is TGTGCCACCAGCAGAGATACTGGGGGGAAGAACACTGAAGCTTTCTTT. This codes for CATSRDTGGKNTEAFF.

The chain couples TRBV7-8 to TRBJ2-7; D is ambiguous. V lost 3 bases, J lost 3 bases, and 9 bases lay in between. There are 13 residues in the CDR3. In germline, CDR1 is SGHVS, CDR2 FQNEAQ. Written as DNA, the CDR3 is TGTGCCAGCAGCTTTGGGTTAGTCTACGAGCAGTACTTC. Amino acid sequence: CASSFGLVYEQYF.

The chain has TRBV29-1 and TRBJ2-1; no clear D. The CDR3 consists of 12 residues. V dropped 8 bases and J dropped 7 bases, with 15 bases sitting between them. Germline CDR1 reads SQVTM; CDR2 reads ANQGSEA. In nucleotides, the CDR3 is TGCAGCACAAAAAGAGGAGTAAATGAGCAGTTCTTC. Translating it yields CSTKRGVNEQFF.

The gene calls are TRBV5-1 and TRBJ2-7, with a weak D call TRBD1 (5 bases). This CDR3 is built from 14 residues. V lost 1 base and J 1 base, leaving 9 bases between the germline ends. Germline V gene data show CDR1 as SGHRS and CDR2 as YFSETQ. Written as DNA, the CDR3 is TGCGCCAGCAGCTTGTACACAGGTTCCTACGAGCAGTACTTC. It encodes CASSLYTGSYEQYF.

This chain uses TRBV9 with TRBJ2-1, with 10 bases matching TRBD2. This CDR3 spans 13 amino acids. Germline values: CDR1 SGDLS, CDR2 YYNGEE. The trim removed 2 bases at V and 14 bases at J, leaving 7 bases unmatched. The DNA of the CDR3 is TGTGCCAGCAGCGTGGGTCTAGCGGGAGAGGAGTTCTTC. This codes for CASSVGLAGEEFF.

The chain couples TRBV4-1 to TRBJ2-1, with a tentative D call TRBD1 (5 bases). The CDR3 length is 14 residues. V lost 4 bases and J lost 9, with 16 bases in between. Germline assignment: CDR1 MGHRA and CDR2 YSYEKL. The CDR3 is CASSPQGVSSEQFF. CDR3 nucleotides: TGCGCCAGCAGCCCGCAGGGCGTCTCGAGTGAGCAGTTCTTC.

The CDR3 sequence is CASTTERGSGANVLTF. CDR3 nucleotide sequence: TGCGCCAGCACCACGGAGAGGGGGTCTGGGGCCAACGTCCTGACTTTC. The chain carries TRBV4-3 and TRBJ2-6, with D perhaps matching TRBD1 (6 bases). Between the trimmed V and J ends, which lost 7 bases and 1 base, there was a span of 14 bases. The CDR3 spans 16 residues. CDR1 and CDR2 (germline): LGHNA, YSLEER.

V and J are TRBV4-3 and TRBJ2-3; 8 bases are shared with TRBD2. The junction had 13 bases not matched to a gene; V was cut back by 0 bases and J by 14 bases. Germline lookup yields CDR1 LGHNA and CDR2 YSLEER. The CDR3 totals 15 residues. CDR3 sequence (DNA): TGCGCCAGCAGCCAAGATCACGGACTAGCTCGTTACGGGTATTTT. Translating gives CASSQDHGLARYGYF.

Only one count was recorded for this clone. The chain links TRBV23-1 to TRBJ2-7, with no clear D. TRBV23-1 is sorted into the ORF group, with uncertain function. This CDR3 region has 11 residues. The V and J ends lost 6 bases and 2 bases respectively, with 5 bases between them. CDR3 residues: CASRITYEQYF. The CDR3 DNA reads TGCGCCAGCAGGATAACCTACGAGCAGTACTTC.

V gene TRBV7-6 combines with J gene TRBJ2-1; TRBD2 might be the D (5 bases). The CDR3 is made up of 15 amino acids. V shed 4 bases and J shed 0 bases, with 10 bases lying between them. In germline, CDR1 is SGHVS, CDR2 FNYEAQ. CDR3 DNA sequence: TGTGCCAGCAGCTGTCGGGATTGCTCCTACAATGAGCAGTTCTTC. The encoded protein is CASSCRDCSYNEQFF.

This CDR3 reads CASSARSSGSTDEQFF. In DNA form, the CDR3 reads TGTGCCAGCAGTGCCCGCTCTAGCGGGAGTACCGATGAGCAGTTCTTC. The chain links TRBV2 to TRBJ2-1; TRBD2 matches at 10 bases. This CDR3 spans 16 amino acids. Unmatched junction bases numbered 11, after V lost 4 bases and J lost 8 bases. From germline, CDR1 is SNHLY and CDR2 FYNNEI.

The V gene is TRBV7-9, the J gene TRBJ2-7; D unclear. The CDR3 has 14 residues. Trimming removed 2 bases at V and 2 bases at J, with 10 bases between. Germline V gene sequence: CDR1 SEHNR, CDR2 FQNEAQ (reference sequence). The CDR3 sequence: CASSLIVVPYEQYF. The DNA for the CDR3 is TGTGCCAGCAGCTTAATAGTGGTCCCCTACGAGCAGTACTTC.

This chain links TRBV7-6 with TRBJ2-5; perhaps D is TRBD1 or TRBD2 (5 bases each). V was shortened by 5 bases and J by 2 bases, with 12 bases between the two germline ends. CDR1 and CDR2 (germline): SGHVS, FNYEAQ. The CDR3 runs to 14 residues. CDR3 sequence reads: CASSSPGPQETQYF. The DNA of the CDR3 is TGTGCCAGCAGCAGCCCGGGACCGCAAGAGACCCAGTACTTC.